At least ten counts were recorded for the clone carrying this TCR beta chain. Its antigen is still unknown. Assay: immunoSEQ multiplex PCR; the TCRdb copy retains only in-frame clones and omits some. The table lists tens of thousands of clones, with no singletons. This record comes from a study of T cells after posttransplantation cyclophosphamide. Findings of the study overall: Later post-transplant blood repertoires were often dominated by donor CD8+ memory clones.

Peripheral blood was collected from the related graft donor on the marrow donation day. From germline, CDR1 is SGHVS and CDR2 FNYEAQ. Losses at the gene ends were 5 bases for V and 2 bases for J; bases not matched to a gene: 7. The length of the CDR3 is 15 residues. This clonotype originated in a man between 40 and 49 years old in good health, CMV-negative, and a related stem cell transplant donor. The chain links TRBV7-6 to TRBJ2-7; 9 bases match TRBD1. Specimen: PBMCs. The CDR3 DNA is TGTGCCAGCAGCCTCGGACAGGGGAGAACCTACGAGCAGTACTTC. Amino acid sequence: CASSLGQGRTYEQYF.